A selection of T cell receptor beta chains follows, all from one sample in a study of blood T cell repertoires in COVID-19. Sequencing was performed with immunoSEQ multiplex PCR; in TCRdb, only in-frame clones are kept and a portion is missing. The sample has around 220,000 clones, nearly 90% seen once. The sequenced material came from PBMCs or T cells enriched from blood (not recorded which). All receptors derive from a man younger than 45 who had been exposed to COVID-19. Both conserved end residues are part of each CDR3.

TRBV5-6 CASTGMWVTTDTQYF
TRBV21-1 CASSGRQGGHPTGELFF
TRBV5-1 CASSLDGTEAFF
TRBV20-1 CSASPGSKLFF
TRBV5-6 CASSLARGGPGYF
TRBV29-1 CSALGGAGANVLTF
TRBV7-9 CASTRDRRGEAFF
TRBV18 CASSPSSSQGRNEQYF
TRBV4-2 CASSQVWERGGPGYQETQYF
TRBV4-1 CASSQAWSGGVQETQYF
TRBV29-1 CSVGGAGTSSLYEQYF
TRBV5-1 CASSPRPHGSGGTDTQYF
TRBV11-2 CASSSVTEAFF
TRBV27 CASSMEQAGYNEQFF
TRBV7-9 CASSLDRNQPQHF